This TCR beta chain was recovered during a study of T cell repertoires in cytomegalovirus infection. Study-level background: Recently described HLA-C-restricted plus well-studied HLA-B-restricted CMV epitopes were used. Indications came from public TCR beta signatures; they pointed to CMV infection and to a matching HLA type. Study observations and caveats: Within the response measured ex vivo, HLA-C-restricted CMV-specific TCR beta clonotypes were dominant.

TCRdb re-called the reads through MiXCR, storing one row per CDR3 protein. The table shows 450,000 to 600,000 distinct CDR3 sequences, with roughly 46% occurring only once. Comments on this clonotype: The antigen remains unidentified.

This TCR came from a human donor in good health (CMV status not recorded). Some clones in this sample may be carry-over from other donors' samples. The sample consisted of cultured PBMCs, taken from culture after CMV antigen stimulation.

CDR3: CATTGRYGTAGTEAFF. The CDR3 DNA is TGTGCCACTACCGGACGATATGGGACAGCGGGCACTGAAGCTTTCTTT. The chain employs TRBV12-3 or TRBV12-4 and TRBJ1-1, with 7 bases identical to TRBD1. The CDR3 runs 16 residues. Trimming took 10 bases from V and 4 from J; bases not matched to a gene: 18.